The 5 T cell receptor beta chains presented below share a single source sample, sequenced in a study of response to subunit inactivated influenza vaccine. TCRdb passed the RT-PCR reads through MiXCR, listing each CDR3 protein once. The repertoire holds about half a million distinct CDR3 sequences, with about 8% as singletons. The material was PBMCs from blood, obtained around 25 months after vaccination. These receptors originate from a man aged 45-69 years who received an inactivated influenza vaccine.

The chain employs TRBV5-5 and TRBJ2-7; D is perhaps TRBD1 (5 bases). This CDR3 is built from 16 residues. V dropped 3 bases and J dropped 3 bases, with 19 bases sitting between them. The V gene's germline CDR1 is SGHKS and CDR2 YYEKEE (reference sequence). The CDR3 protein is CASSWMQGSPFYEQYF. The CDR3 DNA sequence: TGTGCCAGCAGCTGGATGCAGGGCTCCCCCTTCTACGAGCAGTACTTC.

This clonotype was observed at least ten times. The chain couples TRBV4-3 to TRBJ2-1; 8 bases line up with TRBD2. CDR1 is LGHNA, CDR2 YSLEER, per germline. The V segment lost 4 bases and the J segment 5 bases; nucleotides outside the gene matches: 7. The CDR3 is made up of 15 amino acids. In DNA, the CDR3 is TGCGCCAGCAGCCTTCGACTAGCGCCGAACAATGAGCAGTTCTTC. It is translated as CASSLRLAPNNEQFF.

The rearrangement joins TRBV7-2 to TRBJ2-1; 7 bases fit TRBD1. Trimming took 2 bases from V and 2 from J; bases not matched to a gene: 6. Per the germline V gene, CDR1 is SGHTA and CDR2 is FQGNSA. This CDR3 comprises 16 residues. CDR3 in amino acids: CASSLLGGWPYNEQFF. The CDR3 DNA is TGTGCCAGCAGCTTATTAGGGGGCTGGCCCTACAATGAGCAGTTCTTC. The complete variable domain, with remaining parts taken from reference TRBV7-2 and TRBJ2-1, reads GAGVSQSPSNKVTEKGKDVELRCDPISGHTALYWYRQSLGQGLEFLIYFQGNSAPDKSGLPSDRFSAERTGGSVSTLTIQRTQQEDSAVYLCASSLLGGWPYNEQFFGPGTRLTVL.

The chain has TRBV29-1 and TRBJ2-4, with D tentatively TRBD2 (7 bases). Deletions cut 1 base from V and 6 bases from J, with 25 bases between. The CDR3 totals 18 residues. Germline V lookup: CDR1 SQVTM, CDR2 ANQGSEA. The CDR3 DNA reads as TGCAGCGTTGAAGCCTGGGAGGGGGGCTGGCCTCGCGGAAACATTCAGTACTTC. Translating gives CSVEAWEGGWPRGNIQYF.

The sample holds many counts of this clonotype. The chain employs TRBV7-9 and TRBJ2-3, with 9 bases aligning to TRBD2. CDR1 is SEHNR, CDR2 FQNEAQ, per germline (reference sequence). CDR3 size: 15 residues. The trim removed 5 bases at V and 5 bases at J, leaving 8 bases unmatched. As DNA, the CDR3 is TGTGCCAGCAGCCGAGCGGGGGGTTTAAGAGATACGCAGTATTTT. It yields the protein CASSRAGGLRDTQYF.